This T cell receptor (beta chain) was identified in a study of glioma-infiltrating T cells listed by TCRdb under 2016. Regarding the study in general: The low-grade gliomas were WHO grade II oligodendrogliomas or astrocytomas, while the glioblastomas were WHO grade IV tumors sampled at initial diagnosis rather than at recurrent diagnosis. Blood libraries targeted about 4- to 11-fold sequencing coverage of about a million peripheral T cells. To measure divergence between tissue and blood T-cell populations, each tissue-infiltrating repertoire was compared with the peripheral blood repertoire of the same patient. The paired cohort was made up of three low-grade glioma patients, fewer than 10 primary glioblastoma patients and three non-glioma patients who contributed non-neoplastic brain tissue. Before surgery, glioma patients were given dexamethasone for six or fewer days. Sequencing of TCR alpha- and beta-chain repertoires was performed on glioma tissue, on non-neoplastic brain tissue, and on matched peripheral blood mononuclear cells. The study at large found these results: Patients with low tissue-blood divergence were marked by a signature set of shared blood CDR3 motifs, and that set was depleted in highly divergent patients. Small numbers underpinned the group comparisons: eight or nine glioblastoma patients, three low-grade glioma patients and three non-neoplastic patients. Only a very small number of CDR3 sequences turned up in both tissue and blood, a result put down to high CDR3 diversity combined with limited sampling. VJ-independent divergence between tissue and blood was found to be below expectation in non-neoplastic patients but above expectation in all gliomas, particularly low-grade gliomas.

This clonotype was observed a handful of times. This receptor's antigen is unknown. Per-base qualities were not stored, and no clone one base away is much larger. The iRepertoire nested amplicon-rescue multiplex PCR (arm-PCR) platform was used to amplify TCR alpha and beta CDR3 regions from RNA. One-step reverse transcription and amplification used about 90-400 ng of tissue mRNA or PBMC total RNA as input. Following bead purification, Illumina adapters were added by a secondary multiplex PCR, and libraries between 200 and 400 bp were gel-purified. The libraries contained internal 6-nucleotide barcodes that were used for demultiplexing. Sequencing of the libraries was done on an Illumina MiSeq using 2x220 or 2x250 nucleotide paired-end reads. For the original study's pipeline: Paired reads were merged using FLASH 1.2.11 and were aligned to the GRCh37 human genome using BWA-MEM, after which TRA and TRB reads were extracted. V and J assignment used an IMGT-derived reference of cassette sequences and CDR3 motifs that included pseudogenes. Three-frame translation of reads was performed, and productive CDR3s were defined as those with a C...FGXG motif and no stop codons. A clonotype was defined as a unique combination of a V-J cassette pair and a CDR3 amino acid sequence. Hamming distance filtering was applied to reads, with thresholds set by the sequence error rate of each sample in mapped regions. TCRdb reworked the public reads: Q25 trimming with fastp, MiXCR clone assembly, productive beta chains retained. When rows share a CDR3 protein, they turn into one entry using the most common DNA and genes. TCRdb, rather than the study authors, made the V and J calls. The sample table records approximately 400,000 distinct CDR3 sequences; about 40% of these occur just once. Around 12% of the sample goes to the ten largest clones.

Immediately after resection, surgical brain or tumor specimens were cryofrozen in liquid nitrogen, with peripheral blood cells collected concurrently. Sequencing was carried out using glioma tissue, nonneoplastic brain tissue, or PBMCs (not recorded which). The TCR comes from a human donor with low-grade glioma or glioblastoma, undergoing nonglioma brain surgery, or in good health (not recorded which).

CDR3 loop: CASSQEGNSPLHF. Read as DNA, the sequence is TGCGCCAGCAGCCAAGAAGGAAACTCACCCCTCCACTTT. The sequence is built from TRBV4-3 and TRBJ1-6; no D gene can be assigned with confidence. In the germline V gene, CDR1 corresponds to LGHNA and CDR2 to YSLEER. Inclusive of the bounding cysteine and phenylalanine, the CDR3 is 13 residues long. The sequence is cut down to CDR3 DNA, 39 bases in frame from base 1. Trimming takes 0 bases from V and 10 bases from J, and the germline ends sit 7 bases apart.